Presented here are 12 T cell receptor beta chains from one specimen sequenced in a study of blood T cell repertoires in COVID-19. Clones were read by immunoSEQ multiplex PCR, and TCRdb kept only the in-frame ones, dropping some. The top ten hold more than 2% of the sample, which has 130,000 or so clones, more than 75% seen once. The sequencing input was peripheral blood. The receptors were sampled from a man in his 70s with active COVID-19.

This chain joins TRBV4-1 and TRBJ1-1, with 7 bases aligning to TRBD1. CDR1 is MGHRA, CDR2 YSYEKL, per germline. The V and J ends lost 1 base and 2 bases, in that order; junction bases with no gene match: 7. The CDR3 consists of 16 residues. CDR3 bases: TGCGCCAGCAGCCAAGTCTCGGGGACAGTAAACACTGAAGCTTTCTTT. This encodes CASSQVSGTVNTEAFF.

The V call is TRBV9, the J call TRBJ2-3; tentatively, D is TRBD2 (7 bases). The CDR3 is made up of 16 amino acids. Between the trimmed V and J ends, which lost 5 bases and 6 bases, there was a span of 22 bases. The germline V gene encodes CDR1 SGDLS and CDR2 YYNGEE. CDR3 region: CASSPQVGGPMDTQYF. The CDR3 DNA sequence: TGTGCCAGCAGTCCCCAAGTGGGGGGGCCAATGGATACGCAGTATTTT.

The rearrangement joins TRBV11-2 to TRBJ2-3, with a tentative D call TRBD2 (5 bases). V was clipped by 4 bases and J by 0 bases, with 17 bases between them. The CDR3 is 17 residues long. Germline CDR1 is SGHAT and CDR2 is FQNNGV. The CDR3 bases are TGTGCCAGCAGCTCCCGGGGTCAGCCCGGGAGCACAGATACGCAGTATTTT. As protein: CASSSRGQPGSTDTQYF.

In its sample, this clone was seen a few times. V and J are TRBV2 and TRBJ1-5; D unresolved. The CDR3 is 15 amino acids. V lost 3 bases and J 5 bases, leaving 14 bases between the germline ends. Looked up from germline, CDR1 is SNHLY and CDR2 is FYNNEI. Written as DNA, the CDR3 is TGTGCCAGCAGTGACGGAGGTTCCTTCGATCAGCCCCAGCATTTT. Translated, it gives CASSDGGSFDQPQHF.

The rearrangement links TRBV6-2 or TRBV6-3 to TRBJ1-6, with 12 bases identical to TRBD1. The CDR3 has 17 amino acids. Germline values: CDR1 MNHEY, CDR2 SVGEGT. Germline trimming cut 2 bases from V and 10 bases from J; bases unmatched to any gene: 9. CDR3 protein: CASSYKGTGGAGSPLHF. The CDR3 coding sequence is TGTGCCAGCAGTTACAAGGGGACAGGGGGCGCAGGCTCACCCCTCCACTTT.

This chain links TRBV19 with TRBJ1-2, with D possibly TRBD1 on 6 matching bases. V was shortened by 1 base and J by 13 bases, with 16 bases between the two germline ends. Germline values: CDR1 LNHDA, CDR2 SQIVND (reference sequence). The CDR3 is made up of 13 amino acids. CDR3: CASSIGVDFRGTF. CDR3 coding DNA: TGTGCCAGTAGTATAGGGGTGGACTTCAGGGGCACCTTC.

This clone was picked up one time. V usage is TRBV18 and J usage is TRBJ2-7; 9 nucleotides align to TRBD1. After removal of 1 base from V and 2 bases from J, the junction contained 3 bases not matched to a gene. From germline, CDR1 is KGHSH and CDR2 LQKENI. This CDR3 spans 15 amino acids. CDR3 in DNA: TGTGCCAGCTCACCACTGGGACAGGGTACCTACGAGCAGTACTTC. Encoded protein: CASSPLGQGTYEQYF.

The V call is TRBV9, the J call TRBJ2-3; the match to TRBD2 covers 7 bases. Per the germline V gene, CDR1 is SGDLS and CDR2 is YYNGEE. Trimming removed 3 bases from V and 0 bases from J; junction bases left unmatched: 1. This CDR3 comprises 14 residues. CDR3 sequence (DNA): TGTGCCAGCAGCGGCGGGAGCAGCACAGATACGCAGTATTTT. Translating gives CASSGGSSTDTQYF.

This chain connects TRBV12-1 to TRBJ1-3; TRBD1, the table's D call, was not compared with the DNA. TRBV12-1 counts as a pseudogene. This CDR3 has 15 amino acids. CDR3 sequence reads: CASSFVPLTSPTIYF. The CDR3 DNA follows: TGTGCCAGCAGCTTTGTCCCCTTGACAAGTCCCACCATATATTTT.

The chain recombines TRBV7-9 with TRBJ2-1; D remains ambiguous. Looked up from germline, CDR1 is SEHNR and CDR2 is FQNEAQ (reference sequence). The length of the CDR3 is 13 residues. V was trimmed by 0 bases and J by 9 bases, leaving 9 bases between them. The CDR3 loop is CASSLARTAEQFF. CDR3 bases: TGTGCCAGCAGCTTAGCGCGCACAGCTGAGCAGTTCTTC.

This chain links TRBV28 with TRBJ1-2; TRBD1 matches at 8 bases. Trimming at V came to 5 bases and at J to 5 bases, leaving 7 bases not matched to a gene. CDR3 length: 14 amino acids. CDR1 and CDR2 from the germline V gene are MDHEN and SYDVKM. The CDR3 spells CASSPPDREYGYTF. The CDR3 DNA sequence: TGTGCCAGCAGTCCCCCGGACAGGGAATATGGCTACACCTTC.

The chain carries TRBV9 and TRBJ2-3; 7 bases line up with TRBD1. The CDR3 length is 15 residues. The trim removed 0 bases at V and 5 bases at J, leaving 6 bases unmatched. Germline values: CDR1 SGDLS, CDR2 YYNGEE. DNA of the CDR3: TGTGCCAGCAGCGTAGGGAAGGGGGCGGGAGATACGCAGTATTTT. Its translation: CASSVGKGAGDTQYF.